Below, 8 T cell receptor beta chains from the same sample are listed, as sequenced in a study of Graves' ophthalmopathy and Graves' hyperthyroidism. TCR beta CDR3 amplification used RNA transcripts. Investigators did first-round RT-PCR with HTBI primers, then second-round multiplex PCR. MiXCR was run by TCRdb on the multiplex PCR reads, yielding one entry per CDR3 protein. The sample contains roughly 60,000 distinct CDR3 sequences, approximately 50% of which appear only once. The sequencing input was peripheral blood. These receptors came from an adult woman with Graves' ophthalmopathy.

Comments on this clonotype: The junction does not match germline at one end; this may be a read error. This sequence joins TRBV6-6 and TRBJ1-1, with D perhaps TRBD1 (5 bases). The CDR3 length is 16 residues. CDR1 is MNHNY, CDR2 SVGAGI, per germline (reference sequence). CDR3 loop: CASRIRGCPGRTEACF. The CDR3 DNA is TGTGCCAGCCGAATACGGGGGTGTCCGGGGCGCACTGAAGCTTGCTTT.

This clonotype was seen repeatedly, ten times or more. The chain uses TRBV5-5 and TRBJ1-2, with 8 positions matching TRBD1. From germline, CDR1 is SGHKS and CDR2 YYEKEE (reference sequence). V was clipped by 4 bases and J by 4 bases; unmatched bases: 3. The CDR3 has 13 amino acids. The CDR3: CASSGDRTYGYTF. The CDR3 DNA is TGTGCCAGCAGCGGGGACAGGACCTATGGCTACACCTTC. The complete variable domain, with remaining parts taken from reference TRBV5-5 and TRBJ1-2, reads DAGVTQSPTHLIKTRGQQVTLRCSPISGHKSVSWYQQVLGQGPQFIFQYYEKEERGRGNFPDRFSARQFPNYSSELNVNALLLGDSALYLCASSGDRTYGYTFGSGTRLTVV.

The table lists this clonotype with a few counts. The chain joins TRBV20-1 to TRBJ1-6, with a possible D match to TRBD1 (6 bases). The CDR3 totals 13 residues. V lost 1 base, J lost 6 bases, and 7 bases lay in between. Germline V gene data show CDR1 as DFQATT and CDR2 as SNEGSKA (reference sequence). The CDR3 nucleotides read TGCAGTGCTAGAGGGACAGCTAATTCACCCCTCCACTTT. It yields the protein CSARGTANSPLHF.

By share, this clonotype counts as medium-sized. The chain couples TRBV15 to TRBJ2-1; the D is unclear. This CDR3 has 16 residues. V lost 0 bases, J lost 5 bases, and 14 bases lay in between. CDR1 is LNHNV and CDR2 is YYDKDF in the germline V gene (reference sequence). The CDR3 is CATSRESGYVNNEQFF. The CDR3 DNA follows: TGTGCCACCAGCAGAGAGTCGGGTTACGTCAACAATGAGCAGTTCTTC.

This clonotype occurred once. The chain combines TRBV7-2 with TRBJ2-5, with 13 bases lining up with TRBD2. This CDR3 is 15 amino acids long. CDR1 is SGHTA and CDR2 is FQGNSA in the germline V gene. J gave up 1 base and V 7 bases, and 3 bases lay outside the gene matches. As DNA, the CDR3 is TGTGCCAGCACCCGGACTAGCGGGAGCCAAGAGACCCAGTACTTC. Translation gives CASTRTSGSQETQYF.

This chain joins TRBV19 and TRBJ2-3; 7 bases map to TRBD2. CDR1 and CDR2 from the germline V gene are LNHDA and SQIVND (reference sequence). V gave up 0 bases and J gave up 2 bases; unmatched junction bases: 2. The CDR3 has 15 amino acids. CDR3 bases: TGTGCCAGTAGTATAGACGGGACTATCACAGATACGCAGTATTTT. This translates into CASSIDGTITDTQYF.

As for this clonotype: Germline and junction disagree at one end, which may indicate a read error. The V and J genes are TRBV19 and TRBJ2-1; D ambiguous. Germline loops: CDR1 LNHDA, CDR2 SQIVND (reference sequence). The CDR3 runs to 15 residues. CDR3 sequence reads: CTSSIMVASYNEQFF. CDR3 nucleotides: TGTACCAGTAGTATAATGGTGGCGTCTTACAACGAGCAGTTCTTC.

Many counts were recorded for this clonotype. V usage is TRBV3-2 and J usage is TRBJ1-5; TRBD1 reflects the table's D call only, with no check against the DNA. TRBV3-2 is recorded as a pseudogene. The CDR3 length is 16 residues. The CDR3 region has the DNA TGTGCCAGCAGCCAGGGACACTTCAGGGACAGGAAAGCCCAGCATTTT. Translating it yields CASSQGHFRDRKAQHF.